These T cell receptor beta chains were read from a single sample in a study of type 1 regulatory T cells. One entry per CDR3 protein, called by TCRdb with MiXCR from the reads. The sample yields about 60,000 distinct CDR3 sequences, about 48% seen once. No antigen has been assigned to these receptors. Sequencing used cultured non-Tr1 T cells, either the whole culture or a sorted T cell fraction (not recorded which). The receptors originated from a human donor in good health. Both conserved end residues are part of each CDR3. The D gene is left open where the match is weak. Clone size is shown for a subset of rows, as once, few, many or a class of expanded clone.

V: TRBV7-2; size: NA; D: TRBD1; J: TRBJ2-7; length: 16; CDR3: CASSPGSGQVAYEQYF; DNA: TGTGCCAGCAGCCCGGGGTCGGGACAGGTCGCCTACGAGCAGTACTTC
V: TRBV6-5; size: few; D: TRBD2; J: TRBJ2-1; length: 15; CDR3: CASAGGSGFFDEQFF; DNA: TGTGCCAGCGCGGGGGGATCCGGGTTCTTCGATGAGCAGTTCTTC
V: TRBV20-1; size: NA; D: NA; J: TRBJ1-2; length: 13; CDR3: CSARLSSGYGYTF; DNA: TGCAGTGCCAGACTCTCATCGGGCTATGGCTACACCTTC
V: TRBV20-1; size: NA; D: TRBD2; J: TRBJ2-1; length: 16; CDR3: CSARDSGGYTRNEQFF; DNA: TGCAGTGCTAGAGATAGCGGGGGATACACTAGGAATGAGCAGTTCTTC
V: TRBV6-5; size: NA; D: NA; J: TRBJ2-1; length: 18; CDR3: CASRKIFTGTKSYNEQFF; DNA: TGTGCCAGCAGAAAGATCTTCACCGGGACAAAAAGCTACAATGAGCAGTTCTTC
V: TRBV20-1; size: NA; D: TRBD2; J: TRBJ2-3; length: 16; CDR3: CSAGLKTSGGTDTQYF; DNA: TGCAGTGCTGGCTTAAAGACTAGCGGGGGGACAGATACGCAGTATTTT
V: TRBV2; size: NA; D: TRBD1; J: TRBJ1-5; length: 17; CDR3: CASMKKGGQAKGQPQHF; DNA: TGTGCCAGCATGAAGAAGGGGGGACAGGCCAAGGGACAGCCCCAGCATTTT
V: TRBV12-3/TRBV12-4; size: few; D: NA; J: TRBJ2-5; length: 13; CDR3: CASSLRGRKTQYF; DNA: TGTGCCAGCAGTTTGCGGGGGCGGAAGACCCAGTACTTC
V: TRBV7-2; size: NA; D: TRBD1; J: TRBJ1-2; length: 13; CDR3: CASSVIQGYGYTF; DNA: TGTGCCAGCAGCGTGATACAGGGGTATGGCTACACCTTC
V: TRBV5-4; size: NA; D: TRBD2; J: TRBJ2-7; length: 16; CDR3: CASSRGSGGLTYEQYF; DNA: TGTGCCAGCAGCCGGGGTAGCGGGGGGCTAACCTACGAGCAGTACTTC
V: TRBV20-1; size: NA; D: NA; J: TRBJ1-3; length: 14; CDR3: CSAMDRRSGNTIYF; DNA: TGCAGTGCTATGGACCGCCGCTCTGGAAACACCATATATTTT
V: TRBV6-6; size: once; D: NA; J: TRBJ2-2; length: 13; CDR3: CASTPRSSGELFF; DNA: TGTGCCAGCACTCCTAGGAGTTCCGGGGAGCTGTTTTTT
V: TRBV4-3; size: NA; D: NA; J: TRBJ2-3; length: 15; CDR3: CASSQVGASTDTQYF; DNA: TGCGCCAGCAGCCAAGTTGGTGCGAGCACAGATACGCAGTATTTT
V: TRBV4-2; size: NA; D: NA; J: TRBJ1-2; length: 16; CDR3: CASSQERRRETDGYTF; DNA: TGTGCCAGCAGCCAAGAGAGGCGCAGGGAGACAGATGGCTACACCTTC
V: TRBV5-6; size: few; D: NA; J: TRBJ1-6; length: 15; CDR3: CASSLGRTQNSPLHF; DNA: TGTGCCAGCAGCCTGGGACGGACTCAAAATTCACCCCTCCACTTT